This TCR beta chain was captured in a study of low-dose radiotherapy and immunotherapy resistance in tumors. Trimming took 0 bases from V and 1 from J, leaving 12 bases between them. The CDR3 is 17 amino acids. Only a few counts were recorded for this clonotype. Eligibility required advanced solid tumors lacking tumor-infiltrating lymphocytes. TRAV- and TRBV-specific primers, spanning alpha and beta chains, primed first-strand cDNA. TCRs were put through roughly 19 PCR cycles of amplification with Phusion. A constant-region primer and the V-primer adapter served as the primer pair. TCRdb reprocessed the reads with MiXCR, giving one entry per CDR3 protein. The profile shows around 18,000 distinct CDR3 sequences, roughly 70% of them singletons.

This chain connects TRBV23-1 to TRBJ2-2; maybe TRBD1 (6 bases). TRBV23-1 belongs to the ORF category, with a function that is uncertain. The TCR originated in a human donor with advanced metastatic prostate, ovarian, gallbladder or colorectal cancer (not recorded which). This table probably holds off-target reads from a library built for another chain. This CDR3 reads CASSQSRGQKNTGELFF. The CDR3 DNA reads TGCGCCAGCAGTCAATCGCGTGGACAGAAGAACACCGGGGAGCTGTTTTTT.